This passage covers 9 T cell receptor beta chains from one sample sequenced in a study of shared clonotypes between healthy human individuals. The protocol was immunoSEQ multiplex PCR, while the TCRdb copy is restricted to in-frame clones and leaves out a portion. The table includes hundreds of thousands of clones, around 78% detected once. What was sequenced was memory CD4+ T cells sorted from blood. Sample subset: CD45RA-negative fraction. All receptors derive from a woman in her 30s in good health.

V gene TRBV20-1 combines with J gene TRBJ2-1; D is uncertain. The CDR3 loop spans 11 amino acids. CDR1 and CDR2 from the germline V gene are DFQATT and SNEGSKA (reference sequence). Trimming shortened V by 6 bases and J by 9 bases, and 12 bases separated the two germline ends. The CDR3 here is CSARSDGEQFF. The CDR3 DNA reads TGCAGTGCCCGATCGGACGGTGAGCAGTTCTTC.

In the case of this clone: This sequence may be a read error, since a much larger clone differs from it by one base. The chain joins TRBV7-3 to TRBJ2-1; 8 positions match TRBD1. CDR1 and CDR2 (germline): SGHTA, FQGTGA. The V and J ends lost 2 bases and 10 bases, in that order; junction bases with no gene match: 1. The CDR3 consists of 12 residues. The CDR3 sequence is CASSLAGGEQFF. The CDR3 nucleotides read TGTGCCAGCAGCTTAGCAGGGGGCGAGCAGTTCTTC.

This chain connects TRBV6-5 to TRBJ1-3; D is unclear. The length of the CDR3 is 15 residues. Per the germline V gene, CDR1 is MNHEY and CDR2 is SVGAGI. Trimming took off 6 bases at V and 0 bases at J, with 12 bases between the two ends. This CDR3 reads CASRVQAGSGNTIYF. As DNA, the CDR3 is TGTGCCAGCAGAGTACAAGCCGGCTCTGGAAACACCATATATTTT.

This clone showed up just once. The chain is built from TRBV11-1 and TRBJ2-7; D might be TRBD2 (6 bases). CDR3 length equals 14 residues. Germline V gives CDR1 SGHAT, CDR2 FQDESV (reference sequence). Trimming cost V 3 bases and J 6 bases, with 15 bases left between them. As DNA, the CDR3 is TGTGCCAGCAGCTTCCTGTCGGGGGACGGCGAGCAGTACTTC. Protein: CASSFLSGDGEQYF. Combining the CDR3 with reference TRBV11-1 and TRBJ2-7 gives the whole variable domain EAEVAQSPRYKITEKSQAVAFWCDPISGHATLYWYRQILGQGPELLVQFQDESVVDDSQLPKDRFSAERLKGVDSTLKIQPAELGDSAMYLCASSFLSGDGEQYFGPGTRLTVT.

The chain employs TRBV29-1 and TRBJ2-5, with 8 bases lining up with TRBD1. Trimming removed 3 bases from V and 5 bases from J; junction bases left unmatched: 8. Germline CDR1 is SQVTM and CDR2 is ANQGSEA. The CDR3 extends over 14 amino acids. The DNA for the CDR3 is TGCAGCGTTGACCAGACAGGGGCAGGGGAGACCCAGTACTTC. Translating it yields CSVDQTGAGETQYF. Supplemented by reference TRBV29-1 and TRBJ2-5, the full variable domain reads SAVISQKPSRDICQRGTSLTIQCQVDSQVTMMFWYRQQPGQSLTLIATANQGSEATYESGFVIDKFPISRPNLTFSTLTVSNMSPEDSSIYLCSVDQTGAGETQYFGPGTRLLVL.

The chain carries TRBV6-6 and TRBJ2-7; 12 bases align to TRBD2. The CDR3 contains 15 residues. Per the germline V gene, CDR1 is MNHNY and CDR2 is SVGAGI (reference sequence). The trim removed 5 bases at V and 2 bases at J, leaving 4 bases unmatched. The CDR3 DNA reads as TGTGCCAGCAGTACCGGACTAGCGGGACCCTACGAGCAGTACTTC. Protein product: CASSTGLAGPYEQYF.

This clone has just one count. The chain has TRBV28 and TRBJ2-7; perhaps TRBD2 as D (6 bases). Deletions cut 11 bases from V and 12 bases from J, with 23 bases between. Germline loops: CDR1 MDHEN, CDR2 SYDVKM. This CDR3 is 12 amino acids long. CDR3 loop: CAHGGITRGWYF. The CDR3 DNA sequence: TGTGCCCACGGAGGGATAACCCGGGGGTGGTACTTC.

J is TRBJ1-5 and V is TRBV19; D uncertain. Germline values: CDR1 LNHDA, CDR2 SQIVND (reference sequence). The V gene lost 7 bases and the J gene lost 4 bases, with 20 bases spanning the gap. The CDR3 extends over 16 amino acids. This CDR3 reads CASTSRRGWRNQPQHF. The CDR3 DNA follows: TGTGCCAGTACCTCCCGGCGGGGATGGAGGAATCAGCCCCAGCATTTT.

The chain employs TRBV28 and TRBJ1-1; possible D gene TRBD1, 6 bases. The germline V gene encodes CDR1 MDHEN and CDR2 SYDVKM. V was cut by 7 bases and J by 1 base, with 10 bases left in between. This CDR3 region has 13 residues. CDR3 residues: CASIQQGNTEAFF. Written as DNA, the CDR3 is TGTGCCAGCATACAACAGGGGAACACTGAAGCTTTCTTT.